Sequencing of this T cell receptor beta chain was carried out in a study of OX40 agonist ivuxolimab in advanced cancers. Study background: Earlier anti-PD-1, anti-PD-L1 or anti-CTLA-4 therapy was permitted; under 50% had received some. Study-level results: Nonresponders, in some cases, also had low normalized T-cell clonal expansion.

Germline loops: CDR1 KGHSH, CDR2 LQKENI. This CDR3 is 13 amino acids long. V was trimmed by 3 bases and J by 2 bases, leaving 7 bases between them. Details on this clone: Its antigen is as yet unknown.

Produced via immunoSEQ multiplex PCR; TCRdb's table is partial and in-frame only. In the table there are tens of thousands of clones, around 89% of which are singletons. This specimen consisted of CD4+ or CD8+ T cells sorted from blood, obtained in a trial of the OX40 agonist ivuxolimab. The chain recombines TRBV18 with TRBJ1-2; D gene uncertain. The TCR sequence derives from an adult with an advanced solid tumor such as melanoma, head and neck, liver or kidney cancer. In DNA, the CDR3 is TGTGCCAGCTCACCCTTAGGGAACTATGGCTACACCTTC. Translation: CASSPLGNYGYTF.